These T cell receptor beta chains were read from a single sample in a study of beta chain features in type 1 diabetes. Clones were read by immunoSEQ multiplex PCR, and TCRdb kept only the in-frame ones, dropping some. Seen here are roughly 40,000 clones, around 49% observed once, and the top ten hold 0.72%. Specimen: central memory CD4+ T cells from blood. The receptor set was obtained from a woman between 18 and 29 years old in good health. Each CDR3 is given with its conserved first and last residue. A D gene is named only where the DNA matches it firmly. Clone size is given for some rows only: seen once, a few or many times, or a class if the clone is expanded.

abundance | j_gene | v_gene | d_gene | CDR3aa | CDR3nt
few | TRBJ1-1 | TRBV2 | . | CASSEAAGEAFF | TGTGCCAGCAGTGAAGCGGCAGGGGAAGCTTTCTTT
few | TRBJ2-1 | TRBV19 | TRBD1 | CASRPGTGAPHEQFF | TGTGCCAGTAGACCCGGGACAGGGGCACCTCATGAGCAGTTCTTC
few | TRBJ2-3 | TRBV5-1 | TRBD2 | CASSSVLAGGDTQYF | TGCGCCAGCAGCTCCGTACTAGCGGGCGGAGATACGCAGTATTTT
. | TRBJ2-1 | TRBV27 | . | CATVRGGNNEQFF | TGTGCCACCGTACGGGGTGGGAACAATGAGCAGTTCTTC
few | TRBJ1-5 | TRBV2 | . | CASSEQNQPQHF | TGTGCCAGCAGTGAACAAAATCAGCCCCAGCATTTT
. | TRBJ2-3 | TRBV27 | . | CASSLSSAGTDTQYF | TGTGCCAGCAGTTTATCGTCGGCGGGGACAGATACGCAGTATTTT
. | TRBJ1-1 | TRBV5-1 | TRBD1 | CASSEQTGARNTEAFF | TGCGCCAGCAGCGAACAGACAGGGGCGAGGAACACTGAAGCTTTCTTT
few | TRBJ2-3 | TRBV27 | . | CASSHGARPADTQYF | TGTGCCAGCAGCCACGGTGCCAGGCCGGCAGATACGCAGTATTTT
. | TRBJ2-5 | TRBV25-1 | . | CASQKISMSEQYF | TGTGCCAGCCAAAAGATCTCTATGTCGGAGCAGTACTTC
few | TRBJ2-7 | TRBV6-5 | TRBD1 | CASRTGGQGGYEQYF | TGTGCCAGCAGAACCGGCGGACAGGGAGGTTACGAGCAGTACTTC
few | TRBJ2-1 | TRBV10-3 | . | CATTVYNEQFF | TGTGCCACCACGGTTTACAATGAGCAGTTCTTC
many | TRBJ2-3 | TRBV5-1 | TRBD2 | CASSSGLAGAGDTQYF | TGCGCCAGCAGCTCCGGACTAGCGGGAGCTGGAGATACGCAGTATTTT
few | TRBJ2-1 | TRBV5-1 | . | CASSSRGTYNEQFF | TGCGCCAGCAGCTCCAGGGGCACCTACAATGAGCAGTTCTTC
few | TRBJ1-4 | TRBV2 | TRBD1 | CASRDRVTPGEKLFF | TGTGCCAGCAGGGACAGGGTCACGCCTGGCGAAAAACTGTTTTTT
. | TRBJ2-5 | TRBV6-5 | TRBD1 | CASSTGGGRETQYF | TGTGCCAGCAGTACAGGGGGCGGGCGGGAGACCCAGTACTTC
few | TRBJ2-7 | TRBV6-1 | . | CASSGLAGLSYEQYF | TGTGCCAGCAGTGGTTTGGCAGGCCTTTCCTACGAGCAGTACTTC
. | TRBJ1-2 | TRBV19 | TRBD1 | CASTRGQGYGYTF | TGTGCCAGCACCAGGGGGCAGGGCTATGGCTACACCTTC
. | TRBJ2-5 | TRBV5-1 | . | CASSSWEQDEETQYF | TGCGCCAGCAGCTCCTGGGAACAGGATGAGGAGACCCAGTACTTC
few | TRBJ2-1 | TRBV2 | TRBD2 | CATKLAGGGDEQFF | TGTGCCACGAAGCTAGCGGGAGGGGGGGATGAGCAGTTCTTC
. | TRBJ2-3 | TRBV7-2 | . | CASSSYSVSTDTQYF | TGTGCCAGCAGCTCCTATAGCGTTAGCACAGATACGCAGTATTTT
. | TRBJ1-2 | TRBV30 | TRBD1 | CAWSGLGTVSGYTF | TGTGCCTGGAGTGGTCTTGGGACAGTATCCGGCTACACCTTC
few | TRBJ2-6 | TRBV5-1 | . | CASSRIEGAANVLTF | TGCGCCAGCAGTCGGATCGAAGGGGCCGCCAACGTCCTGACTTTC
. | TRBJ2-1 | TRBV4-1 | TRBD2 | CASSLPLAGGYNEQFF | TGCGCCAGCAGTCTCCCGCTAGCGGGAGGTTACAATGAGCAGTTCTTC
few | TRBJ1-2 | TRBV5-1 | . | CASSLESSNYGYTF | TGCGCCAGCAGCTTGGAAAGTAGTAACTATGGCTACACCTTC
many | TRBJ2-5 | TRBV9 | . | CASSSRGGGQETQYF | TGTGCCAGCAGCTCCCGCGGGGGCGGACAAGAGACCCAGTACTTC
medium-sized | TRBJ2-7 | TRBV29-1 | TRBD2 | CSVGLAGGVEQYF | TGCAGCGTTGGACTAGCGGGAGGTGTCGAGCAGTACTTC
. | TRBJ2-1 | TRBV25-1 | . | CASSEFQGSYNEQFF | TGTGCCAGCAGTGAATTCCAGGGCTCCTACAATGAGCAGTTCTTC
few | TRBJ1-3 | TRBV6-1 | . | CASSSGISGNTIYF | TGTGCCAGCAGTTCAGGGATCTCTGGAAACACCATATATTTT
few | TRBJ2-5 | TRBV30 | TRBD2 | CAWSLTSGMPKTTQYF | TGTGCCTGGAGTTTAACTAGCGGGATGCCTAAGACGACCCAGTACTTC
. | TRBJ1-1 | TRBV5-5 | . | CASTFSQGNTEAFF | TGTGCCAGCACGTTCTCACAGGGGAACACTGAAGCTTTCTTT
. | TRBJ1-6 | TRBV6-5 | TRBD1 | CATGGGQGYSPLHF | TGTGCCACTGGGGGGGGACAGGGTTATTCACCCCTCCACTTT